The next 4 T cell receptor beta chains were all read from a single sample in a study of vaccination effects on CD4 cells after COVID-19. Around day 10 of culture, CD4+ T cells were separated out. Everyone in the study got two shots of either the BNT162b2 or mRNA-1273 vaccine. Method: immunoSEQ multiplex PCR; TCRdb's copy keeps in-frame clones and lacks some. The table includes 30,000 to 35,000 clones, about 74% detected once. Antigens for these TCRs are unknown. The material was CD4+ T cells from PBMCs cultured without peptide, obtained after COVID-19 vaccination. These receptor sequences come from a human donor who received a COVID-19 vaccine.

CDR3 sequence: CASSNRGLAYEQYF. CDR3 sequence (DNA): TGTGCCAGCTCAAACAGGGGGCTCGCCTACGAGCAGTACTTC. The rearrangement uses TRBV18 and TRBJ2-7, with 9 bases fitting TRBD1. CDR3 length equals 14 residues. Germline values: CDR1 KGHSH, CDR2 LQKENI. V was clipped by 5 bases and J by 2 bases; unmatched bases: 4.

This chain links TRBV29-1 with TRBJ1-1; no clear D. Trimming took 7 bases from V and 2 from J, leaving 14 bases between them. The germline CDR1 and CDR2 sequences are SQVTM and ANQGSEA. The CDR3 is made up of 13 amino acids. CDR3 in DNA: TGCAGCGCCGCGCAGGCAAGAAACACTGAAGCTTTCTTT. This codes for CSAAQARNTEAFF. Full variable domain (outside the CDR3, taken from reference TRBV29-1 and TRBJ1-1): SAVISQKPSRDICQRGTSLTIQCQVDSQVTMMFWYRQQPGQSLTLIATANQGSEATYESGFVIDKFPISRPNLTFSTLTVSNMSPEDSSIYLCSAAQARNTEAFFGQGTRLTVV.

The chain has TRBV5-4 and TRBJ1-1; no definite D call. Germline V CDR1 and CDR2: SGHNT, YYREEE (reference sequence). CDR3 length equals 12 residues. Trimming cost V 2 bases and J 4 bases, with 6 bases left between them. Here the CDR3 reads CASSFRGTEAFF. In DNA, the CDR3 is TGTGCCAGCAGCTTTAGAGGCACTGAAGCTTTCTTT.

This clone turned up a few times. V gene TRBV2 combines with J gene TRBJ1-5, with a possible D match to TRBD1 (6 bases). With 7 bases removed from V and 2 bases from J, the gap between germline ends came to 12 bases. Per germline, CDR1 SNHLY and CDR2 FYNNEI. The CDR3 has 14 residues. CDR3 in amino acids: CASMGGPGNQPQHF. The CDR3 DNA sequence: TGTGCCAGCATGGGGGGCCCGGGCAATCAGCCCCAGCATTTT.